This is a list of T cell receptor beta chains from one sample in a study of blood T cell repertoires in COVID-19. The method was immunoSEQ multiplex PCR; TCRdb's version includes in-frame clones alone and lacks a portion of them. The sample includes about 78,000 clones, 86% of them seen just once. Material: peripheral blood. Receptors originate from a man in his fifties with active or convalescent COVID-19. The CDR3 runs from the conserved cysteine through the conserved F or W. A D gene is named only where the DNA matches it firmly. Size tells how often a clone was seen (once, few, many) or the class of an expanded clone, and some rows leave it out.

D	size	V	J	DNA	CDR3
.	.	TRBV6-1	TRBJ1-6	TGTGCCAGCAGTGTGAATTGGAGCTCCTATAATTCACCCCTCCACTTT	CASSVNWSSYNSPLHF
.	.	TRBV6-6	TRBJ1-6	TGTGCCAGCAGTTACGGGGGGGTTGATTCACCCCTCCACTTT	CASSYGGVDSPLHF
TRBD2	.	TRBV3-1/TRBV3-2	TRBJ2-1	TGTGCCAGCAGCCAAGCCCAACTAGCGGGGGGTTACAATGAGCAGTTCTTC	CASSQAQLAGGYNEQFF
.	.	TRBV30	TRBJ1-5	TGTGCCTGGAGTGCAGGGACTAATCAGCCCCAGCATTTT	CAWSAGTNQPQHF
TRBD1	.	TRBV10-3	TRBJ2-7	TGTGCCATCAGTGGGGACAGGGGGCGGGTCGAGCAGTACTTC	CAISGDRGRVEQYF
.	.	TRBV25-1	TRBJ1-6	TGTGCCAGCAGTGTGCAGGGACCCCTCCACTTT	CASSVQGPLHF
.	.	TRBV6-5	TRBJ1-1	TGTGCCAGCAGACAGGGCACTGAAGCTTTCTTT	CASRQGTEAFF
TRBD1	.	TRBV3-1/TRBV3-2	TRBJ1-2	TGTGCCAGCAGCCAAGAGGAGACAGGGAACTATGGCTACACCTTC	CASSQEETGNYGYTF
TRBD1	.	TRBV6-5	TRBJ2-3	TGTGCCAGCAGCCAGGACAGGGGGCGGGTTGATACGCAGTATTTT	CASSQDRGRVDTQYF
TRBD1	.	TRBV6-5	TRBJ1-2	TGTGCCAGCCGGGGACAGGAATTCGGCTATGGCTACACCTTC	CASRGQEFGYGYTF
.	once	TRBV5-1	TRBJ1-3	TGCGCCAGCAGCTTGGGTCAGGTCTCTGGAAACACCATATATTTT	CASSLGQVSGNTIYF